The 10 T cell receptor beta chains given below trace back to one sample, sequenced in a study of blood T cell repertoires in COVID-19. Produced via immunoSEQ multiplex PCR; TCRdb's table is partial and in-frame only. The sample holds some 97,000 clones, roughly 85% seen once. The source material was peripheral blood. The origin of the receptors is a woman between 65 and 79 years old with acute or convalescent COVID-19.

The rearrangement joins TRBV2 to TRBJ1-1; no clear D. The CDR3 contains 15 residues. V was clipped by 6 bases and J by 5 bases, with 19 bases between them. Germline V lookup: CDR1 SNHLY, CDR2 FYNNEI. Here the CDR3 reads CASRTFLGGYTEAFF. Written as DNA, the CDR3 is TGTGCCAGCAGGACCTTTCTTGGAGGTTATACTGAAGCTTTCTTT. The full variable domain, its missing parts supplied by reference TRBV2 and TRBJ1-1, is EPEVTQTPSHQVTQMGQEVILRCVPISNHLYFYWYRQILGQKVEFLVSFYNNEISEKSEIFDDQFSVERPDGSNFTLKIRSTKLEDSAMYFCASRTFLGGYTEAFFGQGTRLTVV.

The gene calls are TRBV6-5 and TRBJ2-3; a weak D match, TRBD2 (5 bases). CDR3 length: 13 residues. V shed 8 bases and J shed 2 bases, with 11 bases lying between them. From germline, CDR1 is MNHEY and CDR2 SVGAGI. The CDR3 spells CASSTRTTDTQYF. CDR3 bases: TGTGCCAGCTCTACTAGGACCACAGATACGCAGTATTTT.

This clone was seen just once. The gene calls are TRBV25-1 and TRBJ1-1; D uncertain. Germline V lookup: CDR1 MGHDK, CDR2 SYGVNS. Trimming took off 2 bases at V and 5 bases at J, with 6 bases between the two ends. The CDR3 covers 12 residues. CDR3 region: CASSELLTEAFF. The CDR3 DNA reads TGTGCCAGCAGTGAACTTCTGACTGAAGCTTTCTTT.

This clone was detected only once. V and J are TRBV9 and TRBJ1-1; possible D gene TRBD1, 5 bases. Trimming removed 2 bases at V and 4 bases at J, with 15 bases between. Germline CDR1 is SGDLS and CDR2 is YYNGEE. The CDR3 runs 15 residues. CDR3 in amino acids: CASSVGTPRGTEAFF. CDR3 in DNA: TGTGCCAGCAGCGTTGGGACTCCGAGGGGCACTGAAGCTTTCTTT.

This rearrangement joins TRBV2 to TRBJ1-1, with 7 nucleotides matching TRBD1. The germline V gene encodes CDR1 SNHLY and CDR2 FYNNEI. V lost 4 bases to trimming and J lost 6 bases; unmatched junction nucleotides: 8. This CDR3 comprises 14 residues. CDR3 loop: CASSVEGAGAEAFF. The CDR3 DNA follows: TGTGCCAGCAGTGTTGAGGGGGCGGGCGCTGAAGCTTTCTTT.

This chain connects TRBV28 to TRBJ1-1; D possibly corresponds to TRBD1 (5 bases). Germline CDR1 reads MDHEN; CDR2 reads SYDVKM. The length of the CDR3 is 15 residues. V lost 5 bases, J lost 1 base, and 14 bases lay in between. The CDR3 DNA is TGTGCCAGCAGTCCAAGACAGTCGTGGAACACTGAAGCTTTCTTT. This codes for CASSPRQSWNTEAFF. The entire variable domain, with the rest obtained from reference TRBV28 and TRBJ1-1, is as follows: DVKVTQSSRYLVKRTGEKVFLECVQDMDHENMFWYRQDPGLGLRLIYFSYDVKMKEKGDIPEGYSVSREKKERFSLILESASTNQTSMYLCASSPRQSWNTEAFFGQGTRLTVV.

In nucleotides, the CDR3 is TGTGCCAGCAGCCAAGATCTGGGGAGGGGCGGCTACACCTTC. Residues: CASSQDLGRGGYTF. The J gene is TRBJ1-2, the V gene TRBV3-1 (or the pseudogene TRBV3-2); D possibly corresponds to TRBD1 (5 bases). V was pared by 0 bases and J by 8 bases, with 13 bases between. CDR3 size: 14 residues. In germline, CDR1 is LGHDT, CDR2 YNNKEL (reference sequence).

The chain's CDR3 is CASGQGRNTEAFF. The DNA for the CDR3 is TGTGCCAGTGGACAGGGTAGGAACACTGAAGCTTTCTTT. This chain links TRBV19 with TRBJ1-1; 8 bases line up with TRBD1. The CDR3 is 13 residues long. J gave up 1 base and V 8 bases, and 3 bases lay outside the gene matches. Germline CDR1 is LNHDA and CDR2 is SQIVND (reference sequence).

The sample holds a few counts of this clone. This chain joins TRBV11-2 and TRBJ1-4; a possible D gene is TRBD1 (6 bases). V shed 0 bases and J shed 10 bases, with 12 bases lying between them. This CDR3 region has 14 residues. From germline, CDR1 is SGHAT and CDR2 FQNNGV. The CDR3 protein is CASSLDRGGGKLFF. CDR3 bases: TGTGCCAGCAGCTTAGATCGGGGGGGCGGAAAACTGTTTTTT. The full variable domain, its missing parts supplied by reference TRBV11-2 and TRBJ1-4, is EAGVAQSPRYKIIEKRQSVAFWCNPISGHATLYWYQQILGQGPKLLIQFQNNGVVDDSQLPKDRFSAERLKGVDSTLKIQPAKLEDSAVYLCASSLDRGGGKLFFGSGTQLSVL.

The gene calls are TRBV5-1 and TRBJ1-1, with 7 positions matching TRBD1. The V gene's germline CDR1 is SGHRS and CDR2 YFSETQ. V gave up 3 bases and J gave up 1 base; unmatched junction bases: 3. The CDR3 runs to 14 residues. The CDR3 region has the DNA TGCGCCAGCAGCTCGGGGACAGCGAACACTGAAGCTTTCTTT. Amino acids: CASSSGTANTEAFF.